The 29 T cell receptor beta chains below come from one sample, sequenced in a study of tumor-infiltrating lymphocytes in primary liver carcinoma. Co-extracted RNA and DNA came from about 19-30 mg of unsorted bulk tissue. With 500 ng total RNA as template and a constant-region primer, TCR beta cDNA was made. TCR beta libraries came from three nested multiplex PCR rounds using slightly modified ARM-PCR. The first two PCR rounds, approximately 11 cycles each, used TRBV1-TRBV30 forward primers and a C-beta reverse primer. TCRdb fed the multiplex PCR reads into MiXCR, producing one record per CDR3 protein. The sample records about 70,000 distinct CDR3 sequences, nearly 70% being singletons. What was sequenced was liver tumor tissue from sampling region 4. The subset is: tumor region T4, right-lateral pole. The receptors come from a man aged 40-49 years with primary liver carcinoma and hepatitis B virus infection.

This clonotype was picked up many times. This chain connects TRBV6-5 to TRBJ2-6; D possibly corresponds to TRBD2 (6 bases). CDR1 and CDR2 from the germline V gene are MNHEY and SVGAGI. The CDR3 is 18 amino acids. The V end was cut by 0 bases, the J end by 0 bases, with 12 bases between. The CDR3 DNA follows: TGTGCCAGCAGTTACTCTTCGGCGGGAAGCTCTGGGGCCAACGTCCTGACTTTC. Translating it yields CASSYSSAGSSGANVLTF.

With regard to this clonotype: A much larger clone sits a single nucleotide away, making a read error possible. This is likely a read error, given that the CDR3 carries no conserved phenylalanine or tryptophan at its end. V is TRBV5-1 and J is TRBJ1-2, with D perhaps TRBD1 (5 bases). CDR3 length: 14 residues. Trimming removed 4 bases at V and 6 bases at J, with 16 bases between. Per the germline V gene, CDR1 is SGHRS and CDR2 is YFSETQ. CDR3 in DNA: TGCGCCAGCAGCCGCCAAGGGACTGCCCATGGCTACACCCTC. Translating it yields CASSRQGTAHGYTL.

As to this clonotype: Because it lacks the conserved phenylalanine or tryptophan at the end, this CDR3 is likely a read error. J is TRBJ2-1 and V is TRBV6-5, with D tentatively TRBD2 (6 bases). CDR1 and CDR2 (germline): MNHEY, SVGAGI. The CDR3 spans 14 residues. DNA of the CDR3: TGTGTCAGCAGTCCACTAGCTTCCTACAATGAGCAGTTCCTC. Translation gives CVSSPLASYNEQFL.

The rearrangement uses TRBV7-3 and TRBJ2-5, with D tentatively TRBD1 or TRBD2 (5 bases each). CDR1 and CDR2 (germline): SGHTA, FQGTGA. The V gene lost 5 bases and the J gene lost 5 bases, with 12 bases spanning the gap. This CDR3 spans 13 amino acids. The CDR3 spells CASSRQWDETQYF. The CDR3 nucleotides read TGTGCCAGCAGCAGGCAATGGGACGAGACCCAGTACTTC.

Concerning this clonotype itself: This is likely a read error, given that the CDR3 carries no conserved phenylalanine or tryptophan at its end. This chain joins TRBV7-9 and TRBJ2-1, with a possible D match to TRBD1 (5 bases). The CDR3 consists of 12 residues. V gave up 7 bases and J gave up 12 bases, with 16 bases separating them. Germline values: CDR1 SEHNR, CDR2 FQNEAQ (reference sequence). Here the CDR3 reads CASNSQGGGQFL. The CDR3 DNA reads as TGTGCCAGCAACTCCCAGGGTGGTGGGCAGTTCCTC.

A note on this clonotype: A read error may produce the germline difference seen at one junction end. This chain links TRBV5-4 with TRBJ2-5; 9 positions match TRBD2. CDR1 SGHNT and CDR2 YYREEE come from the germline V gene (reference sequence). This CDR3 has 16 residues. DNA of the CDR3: TGTGTCAGCAGTCCGGCCCGACTAGCGGCCCAAGAGACCCAGTACTTC. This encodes CVSSPARLAAQETQYF.

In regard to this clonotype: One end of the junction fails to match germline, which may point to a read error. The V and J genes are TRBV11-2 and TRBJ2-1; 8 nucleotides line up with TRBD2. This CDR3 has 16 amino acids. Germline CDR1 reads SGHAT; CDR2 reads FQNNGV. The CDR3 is CASSSRPAGDFNEQFF. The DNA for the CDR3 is TGTGCCAGCAGCTCTCGACCAGCGGGAGATTTCAATGAGCAGTTCTTT. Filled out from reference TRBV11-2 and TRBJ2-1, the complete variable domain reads EAGVAQSPRYKIIEKRQSVAFWCNPISGHATLYWYQQILGQGPKLLIQFQNNGVVDDSQLPKDRFSAERLKGVDSTLKIQPAKLEDSAVYLCASSSRPAGDFNEQFFGPGTRLTVL.

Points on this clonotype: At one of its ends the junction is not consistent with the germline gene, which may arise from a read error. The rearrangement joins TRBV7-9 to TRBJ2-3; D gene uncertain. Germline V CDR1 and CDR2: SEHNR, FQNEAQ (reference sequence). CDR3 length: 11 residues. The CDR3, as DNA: TGTACCAGCAGCCCCCCCAATACGCAGTATTTT. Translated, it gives CTSSPPNTQYF. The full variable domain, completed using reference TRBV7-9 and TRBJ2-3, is DTGVSQNPRHKITKRGQNVTFRCDPISEHNRLYWYRQTLGQGPEFLTYFQNEAQLEKSRLLSDRFSAERPKGSFSTLEIQRTEQGDSAMYLCTSSPPNTQYFGPGTRLTVL.

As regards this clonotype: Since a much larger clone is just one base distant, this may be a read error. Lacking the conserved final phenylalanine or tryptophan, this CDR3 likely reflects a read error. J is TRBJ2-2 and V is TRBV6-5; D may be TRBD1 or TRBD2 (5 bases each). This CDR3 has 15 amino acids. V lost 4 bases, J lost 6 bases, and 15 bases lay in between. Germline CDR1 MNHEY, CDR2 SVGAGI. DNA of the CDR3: TGTGCCAGCAGTTTTCGACAGAAGGGAGCCGGGGAGCTGTTTCTT. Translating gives CASSFRQKGAGELFL.

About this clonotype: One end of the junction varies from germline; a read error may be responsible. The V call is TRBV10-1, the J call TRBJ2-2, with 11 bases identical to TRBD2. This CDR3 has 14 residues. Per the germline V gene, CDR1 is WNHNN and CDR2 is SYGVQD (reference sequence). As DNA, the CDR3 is TGCGCCAGTTTAGCGGGAGGGCCAGCCGGGGAGCCGCTTTTT. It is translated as CASLAGGPAGEPLF.

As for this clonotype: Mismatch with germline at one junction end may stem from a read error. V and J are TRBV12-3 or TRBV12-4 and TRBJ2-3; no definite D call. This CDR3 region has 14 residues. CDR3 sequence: CASSLTANTHTQYF. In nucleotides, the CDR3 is TGTGCCAGCAGTTTAACAGCTAACACACATACGCAGTATTTT.

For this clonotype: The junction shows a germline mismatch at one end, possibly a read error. CDR3 in DNA: TGTACCAGCAGTTTCTATGGTGGAGATGAAAAACTGTCTTTT. Protein product: CTSSFYGGDEKLSF. The chain employs TRBV12-3 or TRBV12-4 and TRBJ1-4, with unresolved D. The length of the CDR3 is 14 residues.

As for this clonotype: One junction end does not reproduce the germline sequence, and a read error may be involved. CDR3 DNA: TGCGCCAGCAGCCGATCCGGGATTAGCGGTGACAATGAACAGTTCTTC. Protein sequence: CASSRSGISGDNEQFF. The gene calls are TRBV4-1 and TRBJ2-1, with D possibly TRBD2 on 6 matching bases. Germline V lookup: CDR1 MGHRA, CDR2 YSYEKL. The CDR3 is 16 residues long.

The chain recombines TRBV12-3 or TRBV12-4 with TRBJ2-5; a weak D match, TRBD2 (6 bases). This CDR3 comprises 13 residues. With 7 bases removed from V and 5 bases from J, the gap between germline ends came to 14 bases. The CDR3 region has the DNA TGTGCCAGCACTCCTCGGGGAGGCGAGACCCAGTACTTC. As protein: CASTPRGGETQYF.

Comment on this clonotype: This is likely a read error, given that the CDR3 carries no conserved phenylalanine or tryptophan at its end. The DNA for the CDR3 is TGTGCCAGCAGCTTAGCGGGGGCGAATTCACCCCTCCACCTT. Translating it yields CASSLAGANSPLHL. This sequence joins TRBV11-2 and TRBJ1-6; perhaps TRBD1 as D (6 bases). This CDR3 is 14 amino acids long. V shed 1 base and J shed 7 bases, with 8 bases lying between them. Germline V gene sequence: CDR1 SGHAT, CDR2 FQNNGV.

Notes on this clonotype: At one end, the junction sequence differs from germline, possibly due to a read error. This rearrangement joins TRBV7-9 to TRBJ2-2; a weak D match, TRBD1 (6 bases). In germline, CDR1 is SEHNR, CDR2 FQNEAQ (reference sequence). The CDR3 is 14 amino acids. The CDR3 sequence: CTSSLGTNTGELFF. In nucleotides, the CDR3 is TGTACCAGCAGCTTAGGGACAAACACTGGGGAGCTGTTTTTT.

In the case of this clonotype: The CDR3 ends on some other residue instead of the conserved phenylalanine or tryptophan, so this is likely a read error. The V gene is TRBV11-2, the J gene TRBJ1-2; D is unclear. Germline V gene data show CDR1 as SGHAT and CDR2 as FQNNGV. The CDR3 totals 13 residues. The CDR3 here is CTSNPLWARGYTI. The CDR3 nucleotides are TGTACCAGCAACCCCCTTTGGGCCCGTGGCTACACCATC.

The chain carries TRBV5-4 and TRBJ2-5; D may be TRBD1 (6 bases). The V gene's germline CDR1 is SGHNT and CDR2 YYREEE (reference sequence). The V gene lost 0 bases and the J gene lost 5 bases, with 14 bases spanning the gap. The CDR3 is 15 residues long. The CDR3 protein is CASSLDRELGETQYF. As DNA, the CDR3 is TGTGCCAGCAGCTTGGACAGGGAGTTAGGGGAGACCCAGTACTTC.

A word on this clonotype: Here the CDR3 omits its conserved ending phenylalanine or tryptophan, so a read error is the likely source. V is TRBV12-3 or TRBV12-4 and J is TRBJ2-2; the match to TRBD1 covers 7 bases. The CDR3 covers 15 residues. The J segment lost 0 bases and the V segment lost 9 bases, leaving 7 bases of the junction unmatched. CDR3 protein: CARRSTGANTGELFL. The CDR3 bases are TGTGCCAGGAGATCCACAGGGGCGAACACCGGGGAGCTGTTTTTA.

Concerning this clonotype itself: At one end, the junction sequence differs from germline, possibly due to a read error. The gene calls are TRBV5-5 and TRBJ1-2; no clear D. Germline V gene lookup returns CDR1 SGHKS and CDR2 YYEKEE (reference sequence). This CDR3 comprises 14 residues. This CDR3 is CAGSSEGANYCYTF. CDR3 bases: TGTGCCGGCAGCTCGGAAGGCGCGAACTATTGCTACACCTTC. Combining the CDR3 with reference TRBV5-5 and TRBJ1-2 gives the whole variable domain DAGVTQSPTHLIKTRGQQVTLRCSPISGHKSVSWYQQVLGQGPQFIFQYYEKEERGRGNFPDRFSARQFPNYSSELNVNALLLGDSALYLCAGSSEGANYCYTFGSGTRLTVV.

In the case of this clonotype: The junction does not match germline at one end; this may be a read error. As DNA, the CDR3 is TGTGCCGGCGGACTAGCGGGGTTCGCGAAGATGGAGCAGTGCTTC. It specifies CAGGLAGFAKMEQCF. The chain is built from TRBV7-9 and TRBJ2-7; TRBD2 agrees at 12 bases. CDR1 and CDR2 (germline): SEHNR, FQNEAQ (reference sequence). CDR3 size: 15 residues.

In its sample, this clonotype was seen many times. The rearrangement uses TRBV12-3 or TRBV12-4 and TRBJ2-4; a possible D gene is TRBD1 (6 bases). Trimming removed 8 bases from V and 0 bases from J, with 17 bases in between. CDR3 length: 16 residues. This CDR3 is CASGPRTEIAKNIQYF. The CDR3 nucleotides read TGTGCCAGCGGGCCCCGGACAGAAATAGCCAAAAACATTCAGTACTTC.

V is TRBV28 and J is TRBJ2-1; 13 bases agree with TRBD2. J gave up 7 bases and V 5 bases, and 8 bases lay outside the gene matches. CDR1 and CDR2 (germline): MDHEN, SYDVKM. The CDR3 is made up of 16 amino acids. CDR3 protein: CASSRGLAGTTNEQFF. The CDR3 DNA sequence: TGTGCCAGCAGTCGGGGACTAGCGGGAACCACTAATGAGCAGTTCTTC.

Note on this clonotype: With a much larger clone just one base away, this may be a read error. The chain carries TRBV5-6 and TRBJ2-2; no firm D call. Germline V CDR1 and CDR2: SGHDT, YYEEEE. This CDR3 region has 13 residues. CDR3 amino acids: CANSLAGSGELFF. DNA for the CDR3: TGTGCCAACAGCTTGGCCGGGTCCGGGGAGCTGTTTTTT.

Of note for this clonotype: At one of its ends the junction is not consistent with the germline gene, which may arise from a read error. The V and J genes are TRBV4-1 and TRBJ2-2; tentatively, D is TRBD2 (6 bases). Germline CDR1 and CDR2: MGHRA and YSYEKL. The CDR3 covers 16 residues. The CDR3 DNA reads TGCGCCAGCAGCCCGACTAGTGGGAGGAACACCGAGGAGCTGTTTTTT. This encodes CASSPTSGRNTEELFF.

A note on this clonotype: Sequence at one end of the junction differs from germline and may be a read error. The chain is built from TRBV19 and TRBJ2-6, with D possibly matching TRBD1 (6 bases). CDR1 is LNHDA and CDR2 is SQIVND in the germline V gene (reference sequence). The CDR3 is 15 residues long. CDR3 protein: CASTNRVSGANVQTF. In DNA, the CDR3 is TGTGCCAGTACCAACAGGGTCTCTGGGGCCAACGTCCAGACTTTC.

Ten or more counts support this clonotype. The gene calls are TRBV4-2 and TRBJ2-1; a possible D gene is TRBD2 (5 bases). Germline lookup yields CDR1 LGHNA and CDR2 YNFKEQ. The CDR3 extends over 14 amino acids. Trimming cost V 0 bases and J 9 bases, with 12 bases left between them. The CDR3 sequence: CASSQEPEGSEQFF. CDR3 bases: TGTGCCAGCAGCCAAGAACCAGAGGGAAGTGAGCAGTTCTTC.

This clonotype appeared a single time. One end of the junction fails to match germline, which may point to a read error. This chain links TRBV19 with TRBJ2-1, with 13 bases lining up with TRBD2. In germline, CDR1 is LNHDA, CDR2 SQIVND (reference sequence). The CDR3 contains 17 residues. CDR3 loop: CARSIAGLAGTYNEQFF. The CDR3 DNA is TGTGCCAGAAGTATAGCGGGACTAGCGGGAACATACAATGAGCAGTTCTTC.

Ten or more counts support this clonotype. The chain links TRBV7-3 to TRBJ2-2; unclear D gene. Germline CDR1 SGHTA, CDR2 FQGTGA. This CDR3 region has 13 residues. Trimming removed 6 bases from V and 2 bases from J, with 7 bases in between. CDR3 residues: CASSVDNTGELFF. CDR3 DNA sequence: TGTGCCAGCAGTGTGGACAACACCGGGGAGCTGTTTTTT.